The 17 T cell receptor beta chains in this list originate from one sample, sequenced in a study of T cells in Graves' hyperthyroidism and ophthalmopathy. TCR beta CDR3 regions were amplified from RNA transcripts. The HTBI set primed first-round TCR CDR3 RT-PCR. From the multiplex PCR reads, TCRdb called clonotypes with MiXCR, one entry per CDR3 protein. This sample carries over 650,000 distinct CDR3 sequences, over 15% of them seen once, and the ten largest clones take about 8.4%. The specimen was blood. The receptors derive from a man aged 18-30 years with Graves' hyperthyroidism.

This clonotype was counted ten times or more. The chain carries TRBV5-1 and TRBJ2-1, with D unresolved. The CDR3 totals 13 residues. Trimming left V 0 bases short and J 7 bases short, with 8 bases between. Germline V gene lookup returns CDR1 SGHRS and CDR2 YFSETQ. CDR3 sequence: CASSLASANEQFF. The CDR3 DNA follows: TGCGCCAGCAGCTTGGCCAGCGCAAATGAGCAGTTCTTC. The full variable domain, completed using reference TRBV5-1 and TRBJ2-1, is KAGVTQTPRYLIKTRGQQVTLSCSPISGHRSVSWYQQTPGQGLQFLFEYFSETQRNKGNFPGRFSGRQFSNSRSEMNVSTLELGDSALYLCASSLASANEQFFGPGTRLTVL.

The chain joins TRBV15 to TRBJ2-5; TRBD2 matches 8 bases. Germline trimming cut 5 bases from V and 0 bases from J; bases unmatched to any gene: 8. CDR3 length equals 16 residues. In germline, CDR1 is LNHNV, CDR2 YYDKDF (reference sequence). The DNA for the CDR3 is TGTGCCACCAGCGCAGGAATGACTAGCGACCAAGAGACCCAGTACTTC. Amino acids: CATSAGMTSDQETQYF.

V gene TRBV6-1 combines with J gene TRBJ2-3, with TRBD2 matching over 11 bases. CDR3 size: 14 residues. J gave up 10 bases and V 5 bases, and 8 bases lay outside the gene matches. CDR1 is MNHNS, CDR2 SASEGT, per germline. This CDR3 is CASSLTSGILPQYF. In nucleotides, the CDR3 is TGTGCCAGCAGTCTGACTAGCGGGATTTTGCCGCAGTATTTT.

This clonotype has a handful of counts. The rearrangement joins TRBV13 to TRBJ2-7, with D possibly called TRBD1 or TRBD2 (5 bases each). Germline CDR1 reads PRHDT; CDR2 reads FYEKMQ (reference sequence). The CDR3 has 15 residues. V was clipped by 2 bases and J by 3 bases, with 14 bases between them. The CDR3, as DNA: TGTGCCAGCAGCTTAATCTATCAGGGAGACTACGAGCAGTACTTC. Translating it yields CASSLIYQGDYEQYF.

This clonotype was seen repeatedly, ten times or more. For the CDR3, the DNA is TGCAGTGCTAGAGACCCAGGACTAGCGGGAAGGGGTTACTACGAGCAGTACTTC. The encoded protein is CSARDPGLAGRGYYEQYF. V gene TRBV20-1 combines with J gene TRBJ2-7; TRBD2 matches 12 bases. Losses at the gene ends were 0 bases for V and 3 bases for J; bases not matched to a gene: 12. Germline lookup yields CDR1 DFQATT and CDR2 SNEGSKA (reference sequence). The CDR3 totals 18 residues.

The sample holds many counts of this clonotype. This rearrangement joins TRBV30 to TRBJ1-2; D ambiguous. The germline gives CDR1 GTSNPN, CDR2 SVGIG (reference sequence). V lost 0 bases and J 2 bases, leaving 10 bases between the germline ends. The length of the CDR3 is 14 residues. The CDR3 protein is CAWSVPGINYGYTF. For the CDR3, the DNA is TGTGCCTGGAGTGTACCAGGAATCAACTATGGCTACACCTTC.

This clonotype was observed a few times. The chain carries TRBV12-3 or TRBV12-4 and TRBJ2-7; D could derive from TRBD1 or TRBD2 (6 bases each). Trimming stripped 3 bases from V and 5 bases from J, with 14 bases between. The CDR3 sequence is 14 residues long. CDR3 region: CASSFRQGRNEQYF. The CDR3 DNA is TGTGCCAGCAGTTTTCGGCAGGGGAGGAACGAGCAGTACTTC.

CDR3 amino acids: CSVESGSGGADTQYF. The CDR3 DNA sequence: TGCAGCGTTGAATCCGGGAGCGGGGGTGCAGATACGCAGTATTTT. The rearrangement links TRBV29-1 to TRBJ2-3, with 8 bases matching TRBD2. The trim removed 2 bases at V and 4 bases at J, leaving 8 bases unmatched. CDR3 length equals 15 residues. CDR1 is SQVTM, CDR2 ANQGSEA, per germline.

V gene TRBV6-1 combines with J gene TRBJ2-1, with D tentatively TRBD2 (6 bases). Germline lookup yields CDR1 MNHNS and CDR2 SASEGT. The CDR3 runs 15 residues. V dropped 5 bases and J dropped 7 bases, with 18 bases sitting between them. CDR3 amino acids: CASSYNSGPSNEQFF. The CDR3 region has the DNA TGTGCCAGCAGTTATAATAGCGGTCCCTCTAATGAGCAGTTCTTC.

This clonotype has a count of ten or more. This sequence joins TRBV12-3 or TRBV12-4 and TRBJ2-5; D remains unclear. Trimming pared 2 bases from V and 5 bases from J, leaving 9 bases between. CDR3 length: 13 amino acids. The CDR3: CASSLTAPETQYF. Written as DNA, the CDR3 is TGTGCCAGCAGTTTAACCGCACCGGAGACCCAGTACTTC.

The sample holds many counts of this clonotype. V and J are TRBV28 and TRBJ2-5; 7 nucleotides align to TRBD2. The CDR3 is 14 amino acids. J was trimmed by 5 bases and V by 6 bases; bases with no gene match: 9. The germline V gene has CDR1 MDHEN and CDR2 SYDVKM. CDR3 loop: CASRRAGMEETQYF. For the CDR3, the DNA is TGTGCCAGCAGAAGAGCGGGGATGGAGGAGACCCAGTACTTC.

This clonotype was observed at least ten times. The chain is built from TRBV7-8 and TRBJ2-7, with 7 bases lining up with TRBD2. CDR3 length: 14 residues. CDR1 and CDR2 from the germline V gene are SGHVS and FQNEAQ. The J segment lost 4 bases and the V segment lost 5 bases, leaving 8 bases of the junction unmatched. CDR3 region: CASSQRDVFYEQYF. The CDR3 DNA follows: TGTGCCAGCAGCCAGCGGGACGTCTTTTACGAGCAGTACTTC. Using reference TRBV7-8 and TRBJ2-7 for the parts outside the CDR3, the full variable domain is GAGVSQSPRYKVAKRGQDVALRCDPISGHVSLFWYQQALGQGPEFLTYFQNEAQLDKSGLPSDRFFAERPEGSVSTLKIQRTQQEDSAVYLCASSQRDVFYEQYFGPGTRLTVT.

The sample holds one count of this clonotype. This sequence joins TRBV7-9 and TRBJ2-1; the D is unclear. The CDR3 sequence is 13 residues long. CDR1 is SEHNR, CDR2 FQNEAQ, per germline (reference sequence). With 1 base removed from V and 8 bases from J, the gap between germline ends came to 9 bases. The DNA for the CDR3 is TGTGCCAGCAGCTTAGAGGGAAACTATGAGCAGTTCTTC. Its translation is CASSLEGNYEQFF.

This clonotype has a count of ten or more. The chain combines TRBV6-1 with TRBJ2-1, with a possible D match to TRBD1 (6 bases). Per the germline V gene, CDR1 is MNHNS and CDR2 is SASEGT. The CDR3 has 16 amino acids. V gave up 2 bases and J gave up 1 base, with 12 bases separating them. CDR3 in amino acids: CASSELSRGSYNEQFF. CDR3 DNA sequence: TGTGCCAGCAGTGAATTAAGCAGGGGTTCCTACAATGAGCAGTTCTTC.

The rearrangement uses TRBV24-1 and TRBJ2-2; no clear D. The germline CDR1 and CDR2 sequences are KGHDR and SFDVKD. Trimming cost V 3 bases and J 4 bases, with 11 bases left between them. The CDR3 is made up of 15 amino acids. The CDR3 here is CATSDPREVTGELFF. The CDR3 bases are TGTGCCACCAGTGATCCAAGAGAGGTCACCGGGGAGCTGTTTTTT.

In regard to this clonotype: Possible read error: a much larger clone is one base away. The chain has TRBV2 and TRBJ1-1; TRBD1 aligns across 7 bases. Looked up from germline, CDR1 is SNHLY and CDR2 is FYNNEI. There are 13 residues in the CDR3. V gave up 7 bases and J gave up 4 bases; unmatched junction bases: 6. CDR3 in DNA: TGTGCCAGCAACCGGGACAGCTGCACTGAAGCTTTCTTT. This codes for CASNRDSCTEAFF.

CDR3 region: CASSSSRGAYEQYF. The CDR3 DNA reads as TGTGCCAGCAGTTCTAGCAGGGGAGCGTACGAGCAGTACTTC. This chain uses TRBV12-3 or TRBV12-4 with TRBJ2-7; possibly TRBD1 for D (6 bases). The CDR3 runs 14 residues. V was shortened by 4 bases and J by 4 bases, with 14 bases between the two germline ends.